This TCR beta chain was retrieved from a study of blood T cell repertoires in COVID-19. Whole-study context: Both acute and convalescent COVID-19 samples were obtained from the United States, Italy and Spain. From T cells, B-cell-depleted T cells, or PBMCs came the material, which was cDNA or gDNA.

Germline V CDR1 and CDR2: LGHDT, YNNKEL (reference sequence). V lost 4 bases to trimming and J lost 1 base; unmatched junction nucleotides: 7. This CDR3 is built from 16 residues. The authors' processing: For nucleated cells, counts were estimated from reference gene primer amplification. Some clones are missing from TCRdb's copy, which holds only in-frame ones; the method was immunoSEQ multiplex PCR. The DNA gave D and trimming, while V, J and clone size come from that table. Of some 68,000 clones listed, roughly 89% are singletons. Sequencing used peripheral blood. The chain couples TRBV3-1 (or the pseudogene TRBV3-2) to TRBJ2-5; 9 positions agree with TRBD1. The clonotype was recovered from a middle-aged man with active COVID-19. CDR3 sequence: CASSRHRDRAQETQYF. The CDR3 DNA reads TGTGCCAGCAGCCGACACCGGGACAGGGCCCAAGAGACCCAGTACTTC.